This T cell receptor beta chain stems from a study of response to subunit inactivated influenza vaccine. Study-wide results and limits: The authors put forward the suggestion that each seasonal influenza vaccination may bring in only a limited number of new T cells.

TCRdb independently ran MiXCR on the RT-PCR reads; one entry per CDR3 protein. The table includes 300,000 to 350,000 distinct CDR3 sequences, around 20% detected once. A note on this clonotype: Its antigen is not known.

The germline CDR1 and CDR2 sequences are SNHLY and FYNNEI. CDR3 length: 13 residues. Trimming removed 6 bases from V and 4 bases from J, with 12 bases in between. Sample: PBMCs from blood, taken 21 months after vaccination. This receptor was obtained from a man aged 50 to 75 who received an inactivated influenza vaccine. The J gene is TRBJ1-1, the V gene TRBV2; D unresolved. This CDR3 is CASSNGRSTEAFF. The DNA of the CDR3 is TGTGCCAGCAGCAACGGACGGAGCACTGAAGCTTTCTTT.